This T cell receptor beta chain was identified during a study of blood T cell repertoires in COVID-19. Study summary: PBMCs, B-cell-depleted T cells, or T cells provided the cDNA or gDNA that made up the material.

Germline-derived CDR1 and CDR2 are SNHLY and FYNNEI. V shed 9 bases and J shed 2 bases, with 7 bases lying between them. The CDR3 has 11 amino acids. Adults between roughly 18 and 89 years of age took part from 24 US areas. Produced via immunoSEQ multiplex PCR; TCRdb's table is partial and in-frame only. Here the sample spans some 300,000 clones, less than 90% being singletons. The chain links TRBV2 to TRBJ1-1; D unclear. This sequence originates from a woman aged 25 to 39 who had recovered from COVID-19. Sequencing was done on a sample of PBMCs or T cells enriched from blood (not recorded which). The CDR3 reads CARQRNTEAFF. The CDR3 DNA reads TGTGCCAGACAGAGAAACACTGAAGCTTTCTTT. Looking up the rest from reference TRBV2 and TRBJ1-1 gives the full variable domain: EPEVTQTPSHQVTQMGQEVILRCVPISNHLYFYWYRQILGQKVEFLVSFYNNEISEKSEIFDDQFSVERPDGSNFTLKIRSTKLEDSAMYFCARQRNTEAFFGQGTRLTVV.